The entry below gives a single TCR beta chain sequence along with its context. Its matching antigen is unknown. Exclusion of a patient resulted from uncontrolled infection, other autoimmune disease, pregnancy or lactation. The diagnoses drew upon clinical symptoms, serum thyroxine and TRAb, thyroid ultrasound and orbital computed tomography. RNA transcripts yielded amplified TCR beta CDR3 regions. In the first-round RT-PCR of the TCR CDR3, the HTBI primer set was used. Using its own MiXCR run on the multiplex PCR reads, TCRdb lists one record per CDR3 protein. The sample lists 410,000 or so distinct CDR3 sequences; 14% to 15% were seen once. The data derive from a study of T cells in Graves' hyperthyroidism and ophthalmopathy. Background on the study: Sampling of peripheral blood happened at initial diagnosis, prior to any treatment.

V was cut by 5 bases and J by 3 bases, with 13 bases left in between. The CDR3 spans 15 residues. In germline, CDR1 is SEHNR, CDR2 FQNEAQ (reference sequence). Study-level points and caveats: It was a median around 6 months before onset that the model predicted ophthalmopathy.

V is TRBV7-9 and J is TRBJ2-2; D might be TRBD1 (5 bases). Material: blood. The TCR originated in a man aged 18 to 29 with Graves' ophthalmopathy. The CDR3 here is CASSGHLKDTGELFF. DNA for the CDR3: TGTGCCAGCAGCGGACACCTGAAAGACACCGGGGAGCTGTTTTTT.